Shown below are 21 T cell receptor beta chains from a single sample sequenced in a study of blood T cell repertoires in COVID-19. Profiling relied on immunoSEQ multiplex PCR, and the TCRdb table lists in-frame clones only, not all of them. The table records over 300,000 clones, roughly 85% of them present only once. The source material was PBMCs or T cells enriched from blood (not recorded which). These receptors all stem from a man aged 30-40 years who had recovered from COVID-19.

In its sample, this clone was seen once. Distinct nucleotide sequences in the sample also encode this CDR3. J is TRBJ1-5 and V is TRBV20-1; 7 bases are a match to TRBD1. Germline loops: CDR1 DFQATT, CDR2 SNEGSKA (reference sequence). Trimming cost V 3 bases and J 0 bases; bases outside gene matches: 8. This CDR3 is built from 16 residues. Here the CDR3 reads CSASPSTGDSNQPQHF. The CDR3 coding sequence is TGCAGTGCTAGTCCCTCAACAGGGGATAGCAATCAGCCCCAGCATTTT.

This chain connects TRBV24-1 to TRBJ2-1; D possibly corresponds to TRBD1 (5 bases). Germline V lookup: CDR1 KGHDR, CDR2 SFDVKD. This CDR3 region has 12 residues. V was clipped by 9 bases and J by 4 bases, with 9 bases between them. The CDR3 DNA sequence: TGTGCCACCGCAGACAGTTACAATGAGCAGTTCTTC. This translates into CATADSYNEQFF.

V and J are TRBV11-2 and TRBJ1-2; a possible D gene is TRBD1 (5 bases). CDR1 is SGHAT, CDR2 FQNNGV, per germline. V lost 3 bases and J 8 bases, leaving 7 bases between the germline ends. The CDR3 is 11 residues long. CDR3 residues: CASSFDRGYTF. CDR3 nucleotide sequence: TGTGCCAGCAGCTTTGACAGAGGCTACACCTTC.

Only one count was recorded for this clone. The V gene is TRBV5-4, the J gene TRBJ1-4; 7 bases line up with TRBD1. J gave up 3 bases and V 4 bases, and 9 bases lay outside the gene matches. This CDR3 comprises 16 residues. Germline V gene data show CDR1 as SGHNT and CDR2 as YYREEE (reference sequence). The CDR3 DNA follows: TGTGCCAGCAGCCCTGACAGGGCCCTGTCTAATGAAAAACTGTTTTTT. This codes for CASSPDRALSNEKLFF.

This clone occurred once. The CDR3 loop is CASSPGVDEQYF. CDR3 coding DNA: TGTGCCAGCAGCCCAGGGGTTGACGAGCAGTACTTC. The V and J genes are TRBV12-3 or TRBV12-4 and TRBJ2-7; TRBD1 might be the D (6 bases). Trimming left V 6 bases short and J 5 bases short, with 11 bases between. The length of the CDR3 is 12 residues.

The CDR3 loop is CASSEPERDRNTGELFF. CDR3 coding DNA: TGTGCCAGCAGCGAGCCCGAAAGGGACAGGAACACCGGGGAGCTGTTTTTT. The chain uses TRBV9 and TRBJ2-2, with TRBD1 identical over 7 bases. V lost 3 bases, J lost 1 base, and 9 bases stayed unmatched. The CDR3 loop spans 17 amino acids. The germline V gene has CDR1 SGDLS and CDR2 YYNGEE.

In this sample, this clone turned up once. The CDR3 loop reads CASSQSGQGESPLHF. The CDR3 coding sequence is TGCGCCAGCAGCCAATCCGGACAGGGGGAATCACCCCTCCACTTT. The chain couples TRBV4-1 to TRBJ1-6; the match to TRBD1 covers 10 bases. Germline CDR1 MGHRA, CDR2 YSYEKL. The CDR3 is 15 residues long. V trimming: 2 bases; J trimming: 10 bases; junction bases outside the gene matches: 5.

V gene TRBV27 combines with J gene TRBJ1-2; 9 nucleotides line up with TRBD1. Germline CDR1 MNHEY, CDR2 SMNVEV (reference sequence). The CDR3 runs 14 residues. V gave up 5 bases and J gave up 4 bases; unmatched junction bases: 5. Here the CDR3 reads CASSTDRGVYGYTF. In nucleotides, the CDR3 is TGTGCCAGCAGTACAGACAGGGGGGTCTATGGCTACACCTTC.

This clone was counted a few times. V and J are TRBV4-3 and TRBJ2-5, with D possibly being TRBD2 (7 bases). The germline V and J ends were trimmed by 3 bases and 5 bases, with 19 bases remaining between them. The V gene's germline CDR1 is LGHNA and CDR2 YSLEER. This CDR3 spans 16 amino acids. The CDR3 region is CASSHLSAGARETQYF. CDR3 DNA: TGCGCCAGCAGCCACCTATCGGCGGGGGCGCGGGAGACCCAGTACTTC.

J is TRBJ1-6 and V is TRBV6-5; the D is unclear. This CDR3 contains 14 residues. Per germline, CDR1 MNHEY and CDR2 SVGAGI. V was clipped by 0 bases and J by 6 bases, with 6 bases between them. CDR3 in DNA: TGTGCCAGCAGTTACTCAGGAGTTAATTCACCCCTCCACTTT. Protein sequence: CASSYSGVNSPLHF.

The rearrangement uses TRBV19 and TRBJ2-7; D gene uncertain. The CDR3 runs to 13 residues. Germline V gives CDR1 LNHDA, CDR2 SQIVND (reference sequence). Trimming left V 5 bases short and J 3 bases short, with 11 bases between. The CDR3 DNA reads TGTGCCAGTAGTCCTTCTAATAACTACGAGCAGTACTTC. Translation: CASSPSNNYEQYF.

The chain joins TRBV7-3 to TRBJ2-5; 11 nucleotides match TRBD2. J gave up 7 bases and V 4 bases, and 2 bases lay outside the gene matches. The length of the CDR3 is 13 residues. CDR1 and CDR2 (germline): SGHTA, FQGTGA. CDR3 residues: CASSSGLAATQYF. For the CDR3, the DNA is TGTGCCAGCAGCTCGGGACTAGCGGCGACCCAGTACTTC.

The chain combines TRBV7-3 with TRBJ1-6; D unresolved. Germline assignment: CDR1 SGHTA and CDR2 FQGTGA. V gave up 1 base and J gave up 10 bases, with 8 bases separating them. The CDR3 has 13 residues. This chain's CDR3 is CASSLSPSSPLHF. The CDR3 DNA follows: TGTGCCAGCAGCTTAAGTCCTAGCTCACCCCTCCACTTT.

Written as DNA, the CDR3 is TGTGCCAGCAGCAACAGCAAGGACCAGTACTTC. Encoded protein: CASSNSKDQYF. The chain recombines TRBV12-3 or TRBV12-4 with TRBJ2-5; D uncertain. The CDR3 spans 11 residues. V was cut by 6 bases and J by 10 bases, with 12 bases left in between.

The chain has TRBV18 and TRBJ1-1, with D possibly matching TRBD1 (5 bases). Germline CDR1 is KGHSH and CDR2 is LQKENI. This CDR3 is built from 17 residues. Trimming removed 4 bases from V and 0 bases from J, with 18 bases in between. CDR3: CASSLRTPVLMNTEAFF. CDR3 sequence (DNA): TGTGCCAGCTCACTTCGGACACCTGTACTGATGAACACTGAAGCTTTCTTT.

The chain uses TRBV19 and TRBJ1-2; D remains ambiguous. The V and J ends lost 5 bases and 2 bases respectively, with 9 bases between them. The CDR3 is 13 residues long. The germline V gene encodes CDR1 LNHDA and CDR2 SQIVND (reference sequence). As DNA, the CDR3 is TGTGCCAGTAGTTTAGTCCAGAACTATGGCTACACCTTC. Translating it yields CASSLVQNYGYTF.

This clone was picked up one time. V and J are TRBV5-1 and TRBJ1-5; D is unresolved. The CDR3 extends over 13 amino acids. Trimming took 4 bases from V and 3 from J, leaving 8 bases between them. The germline gives CDR1 SGHRS, CDR2 YFSETQ. Here the CDR3 reads CASSAGNNQPQHF. The DNA for the CDR3 is TGCGCCAGCAGCGCGGGGAACAATCAGCCCCAGCATTTT.

A single count supports this clone. The rearrangement joins TRBV5-4 to TRBJ1-2; D not resolved. Per germline, CDR1 SGHNT and CDR2 YYREEE (reference sequence). The CDR3 contains 14 residues. The V end was cut by 1 base, the J end by 2 bases, with 9 bases between. The CDR3 loop is CASSLYILNYGYTF. DNA for the CDR3: TGTGCCAGCAGCTTGTACATCTTAAACTATGGCTACACCTTC.

The V and J genes are TRBV4-1 and TRBJ2-1, with 10 nucleotides matching TRBD2. Germline-derived CDR1 and CDR2 are MGHRA and YSYEKL. The V gene end was trimmed by 4 bases and the J gene end by 3 bases; junction bases not matched to a gene: 15. The CDR3 spans 19 residues. This CDR3 is CASSPQGGQRGGLYNEQFF. The CDR3 bases are TGCGCCAGCAGCCCACAAGGGGGTCAGCGGGGGGGCCTCTACAATGAGCAGTTCTTC.

The chain employs TRBV9 and TRBJ1-3; TRBD1 matches 8 bases. The CDR3 sequence is 15 residues long. Trimming at V came to 4 bases and at J to 4 bases, leaving 7 bases not matched to a gene. CDR1 and CDR2 from the germline V gene are SGDLS and YYNGEE. CDR3 coding DNA: TGTGCCAGCAGCCCCGGACAGGGTGAAGGAAACACCATATATTTT. This gives the protein CASSPGQGEGNTIYF.

The J gene is TRBJ1-1, the V gene TRBV27; no clear D gene. The CDR3 has 16 amino acids. The germline gives CDR1 MNHEY, CDR2 SMNVEV (reference sequence). The V gene lost 5 bases and the J gene lost 1 base, with 17 bases spanning the gap. In DNA form, the CDR3 reads TGTGCCAGCAGTCTAACCCAAATCTCGCCGAACACTGAAGCTTTCTTT. As protein: CASSLTQISPNTEAFF.